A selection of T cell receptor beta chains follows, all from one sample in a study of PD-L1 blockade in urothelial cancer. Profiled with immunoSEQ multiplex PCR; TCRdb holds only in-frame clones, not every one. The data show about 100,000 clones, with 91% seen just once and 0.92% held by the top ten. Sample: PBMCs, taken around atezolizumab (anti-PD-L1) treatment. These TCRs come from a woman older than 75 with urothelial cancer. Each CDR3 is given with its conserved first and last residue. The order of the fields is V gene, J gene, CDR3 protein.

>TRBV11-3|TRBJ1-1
CASSDRAKNDEAFF
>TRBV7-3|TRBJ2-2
CASSSSGLAGVGTGELFF
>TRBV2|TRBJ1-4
CASSIQGGYEKLFF
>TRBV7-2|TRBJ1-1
CASRRNTEAFF
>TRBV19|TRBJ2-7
CASKETGSYEQYF
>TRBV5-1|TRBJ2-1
CASSASSGSYNEQFF
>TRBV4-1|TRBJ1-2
CATSARRGYGYTF
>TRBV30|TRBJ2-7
CAWSPGQGLDEQYF
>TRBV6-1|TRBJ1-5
CASSEMRDSNQPQHF
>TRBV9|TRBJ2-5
CASSALEGTKGETQYF
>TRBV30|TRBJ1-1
CAWSRANTEAFF
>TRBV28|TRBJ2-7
CASSHDQGPGQYF
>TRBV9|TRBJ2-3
CASSPPAQGRTDTQYF
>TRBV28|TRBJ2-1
CASSLPSGAYNEQFF
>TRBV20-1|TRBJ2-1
CSAHGSEQFF
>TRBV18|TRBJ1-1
CASSPGQLMNTEAFF
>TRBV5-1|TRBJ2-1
CASSLGWSSYNEQFF
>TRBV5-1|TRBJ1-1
CASSYLPDSGARAFF
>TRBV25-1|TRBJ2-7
CASRGSGRAGSYEQYF
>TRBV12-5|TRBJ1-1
CASGPSGGAPRAFF
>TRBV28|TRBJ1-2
CASSAKDRFNYGYTF
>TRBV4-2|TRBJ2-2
CASSPLGAEINTGELFF
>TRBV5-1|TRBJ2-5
CASSLVRGDRETQYF
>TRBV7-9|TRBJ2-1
CASSARPGTSGLDNEQFF
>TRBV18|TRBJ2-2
CASSPSGLGELFF
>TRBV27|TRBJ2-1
CASSSREGPVNEQFF
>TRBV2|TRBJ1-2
CASSPGQGNGYTF
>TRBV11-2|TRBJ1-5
CASSLVPGQNQPQHF
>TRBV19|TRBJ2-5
CASSIRTGGGLSRETQYF
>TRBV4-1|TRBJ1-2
CASSPRQEIGYGYTF
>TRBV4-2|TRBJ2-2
CASSQDRDRGGTGELFF
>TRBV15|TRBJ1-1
CATSVGQGRAEAFF
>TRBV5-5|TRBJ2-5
CASSSDRPVLETQYF
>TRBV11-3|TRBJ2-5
CASSLGQGSETQYF
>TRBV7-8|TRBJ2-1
CASSGGQGAYNEQFF
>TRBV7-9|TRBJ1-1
CASSLAGRNTEAFF
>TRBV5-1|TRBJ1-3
CASGLDSFSGNTIYF
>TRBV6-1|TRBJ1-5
CASSSDRAAQPQHF
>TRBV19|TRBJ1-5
CASGLDSNQPQHF
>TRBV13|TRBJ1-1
CASIWGGSAEAFF
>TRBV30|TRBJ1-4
CAYCPGGQPNEKLFF
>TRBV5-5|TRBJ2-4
CASSLGTGINIQYF
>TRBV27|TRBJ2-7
CASSFQGKHVYEQYF
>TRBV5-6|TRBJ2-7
CASSSTPTSGDEQYF
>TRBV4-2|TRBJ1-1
CASSQEGDMNTEAFF
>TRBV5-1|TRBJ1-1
CASSSIPQGLRNTEAFF
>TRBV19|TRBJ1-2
CASSIGQGYGYTF
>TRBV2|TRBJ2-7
CASSELAGAGEQYF
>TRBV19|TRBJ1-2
CASSLNREGYTF
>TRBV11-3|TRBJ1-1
CASSLASHTEAFF
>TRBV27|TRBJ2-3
CASSFGENTDTQYF
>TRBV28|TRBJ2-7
CASSTQTSGKGLTYEQYF
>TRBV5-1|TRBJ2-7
CASQGIWTYEQYF